These 11 T cell receptor beta chains were all obtained from the same sample, sequenced in a study of blood T cell repertoires in COVID-19. The data were produced by immunoSEQ multiplex PCR, yet TCRdb's version contains in-frame clones alone and is incomplete. The table records around 74,000 clones, around 88% of them present only once. Sequencing input: peripheral blood. Receptor source: a man aged 25-45 years with acute or convalescent COVID-19.

This clone was seen at least ten times. Additional DNA sequences in this sample encode the identical CDR3. V gene TRBV7-3 combines with J gene TRBJ2-6, with no clear D. This CDR3 has 14 residues. Trimming removed 1 base from V and 1 base from J, with 2 bases in between. CDR1 is SGHTA and CDR2 is FQGTGA in the germline V gene. CDR3 sequence: CASSLISGANVLTF. The CDR3 coding sequence is TGTGCCAGCAGCTTAATATCTGGGGCCAACGTCCTGACTTTC.

The chain has TRBV7-3 and TRBJ2-5, with D possibly being TRBD2 (5 bases). This CDR3 contains 14 residues. Trimming shortened V by 5 bases and J by 3 bases, and 13 bases separated the two germline ends. Looked up from germline, CDR1 is SGHTA and CDR2 is FQGTGA. CDR3 loop: CASSLAGSEETQYF. CDR3 in DNA: TGTGCCAGCAGCCTCGCGGGCAGCGAAGAGACCCAGTACTTC.

The chain joins TRBV5-5 to TRBJ2-3, with 9 bases lining up with TRBD1. The germline gives CDR1 SGHKS, CDR2 YYEKEE (reference sequence). V lost 6 bases, J lost 4 bases, and 6 bases stayed unmatched. The CDR3 has 14 residues. The CDR3 bases are TGTGCCAGCACCACAGGGGGCAGGGCAGATACGCAGTATTTT. Translation: CASTTGGRADTQYF.

This clone appeared a single time. The rearrangement uses TRBV6-4 and TRBJ2-1; 10 bases line up with TRBD1. V lost 2 bases, J lost 7 bases, and 8 bases stayed unmatched. Germline values: CDR1 MRHNA, CDR2 SNTAGT. The CDR3 is 16 residues long. CDR3 bases: TGTGCCAGCAGTGACACCGGGACAGGGGATGGTAATGAGCAGTTCTTC. It specifies CASSDTGTGDGNEQFF.

V is TRBV28 and J is TRBJ2-5; TRBD2 might be the D (6 bases). This CDR3 is built from 14 residues. The V gene lost 5 bases and the J gene lost 3 bases, with 13 bases spanning the gap. Germline V gene lookup returns CDR1 MDHEN and CDR2 SYDVKM. CDR3 residues: CASSGRGGEETQYF. The DNA for the CDR3 is TGTGCCAGCAGTGGGCGGGGAGGTGAAGAGACCCAGTACTTC.

The chain carries TRBV7-9 and TRBJ2-1; 9 bases match TRBD1. This CDR3 comprises 13 residues. Germline lookup yields CDR1 SEHNR and CDR2 FQNEAQ (reference sequence). The junction had 1 base not matched to a gene; V was cut back by 4 bases and J by 6 bases. CDR3 loop: CASSWDRVNEQFF. In DNA form, the CDR3 reads TGTGCCAGCAGCTGGGACAGGGTCAATGAGCAGTTCTTC.

V gene TRBV2 combines with J gene TRBJ2-1; 12 nucleotides line up with TRBD2. This CDR3 has 14 amino acids. CDR1 is SNHLY and CDR2 is FYNNEI in the germline V gene. V shed 10 bases and J 2 bases; nucleotides not matched to a gene: 3. The CDR3 sequence: CATRTSGAYNEQFF. In nucleotides, the CDR3 is TGTGCCACTAGGACTAGCGGGGCCTACAATGAGCAGTTCTTC.

The chain combines TRBV6-6 with TRBJ1-4; D may be TRBD1 (5 bases). Trimming took off 1 base at V and 1 base at J, with 10 bases between the two ends. The germline V gene encodes CDR1 MNHNY and CDR2 SVGAGI (reference sequence). CDR3 size: 16 residues. CDR3 region: CASSYLGLGTNEKLFF. The CDR3 bases are TGTGCCAGCAGTTACTTGGGGCTCGGAACTAATGAAAAACTGTTTTTT.

The chain recombines TRBV18 with TRBJ2-1, with 7 bases matching TRBD2. CDR3 length: 15 residues. The V gene end was trimmed by 6 bases and the J gene end by 5 bases; junction bases not matched to a gene: 10. CDR1 is KGHSH and CDR2 is LQKENI in the germline V gene. The CDR3 DNA reads TGTGCCAGCTCCTCCCGAGTAGCGGGTGACAATGAGCAGTTCTTC. Translating it yields CASSSRVAGDNEQFF.

CDR3 sequence reads: CASSPRTGGQETQYF. CDR3 in DNA: TGTGCCAGCTCACCAAGGACAGGGGGCCAAGAGACCCAGTACTTC. The V call is TRBV18, the J call TRBJ2-5; 10 bases fit TRBD1. J gave up 1 base and V 2 bases, and 1 base lay outside the gene matches. The CDR3 has 15 amino acids. Germline lookup yields CDR1 KGHSH and CDR2 LQKENI. The entire variable domain, with the rest obtained from reference TRBV18 and TRBJ2-5, is as follows: NAGVMQNPRHLVRRRGQEARLRCSPMKGHSHVYWYRQLPEEGLKFMVYLQKENIIDESGMPKERFSAEFPKEGPSILRIQQVVRGDSAAYFCASSPRTGGQETQYFGPGTRLLVL.

This chain uses TRBV2 with TRBJ2-5; 8 bases agree with TRBD2. This CDR3 region has 13 residues. J was trimmed by 5 bases and V by 7 bases; bases with no gene match: 6. The germline gives CDR1 SNHLY, CDR2 FYNNEI. CDR3 coding DNA: TGTGCCAGCACGGGGGGGCTTCGGGAGACCCAGTACTTC. It is translated as CASTGGLRETQYF.